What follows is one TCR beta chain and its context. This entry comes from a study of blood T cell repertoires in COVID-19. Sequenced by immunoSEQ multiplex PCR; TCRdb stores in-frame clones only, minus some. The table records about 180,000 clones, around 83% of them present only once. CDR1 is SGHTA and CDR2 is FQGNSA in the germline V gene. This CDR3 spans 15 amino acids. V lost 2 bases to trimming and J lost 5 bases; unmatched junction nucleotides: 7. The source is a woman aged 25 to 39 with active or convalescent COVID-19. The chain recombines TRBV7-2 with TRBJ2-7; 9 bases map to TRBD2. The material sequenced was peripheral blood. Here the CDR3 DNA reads TGTGCCAGCAGCTTAACAAGCGGGAGGAACAACGAGCAGTACTTC. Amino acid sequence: CASSLTSGRNNEQYF.